Following are 30 T cell receptor beta chains from one sample sequenced in a study of blood T cell repertoires in COVID-19. Only in-frame clones appear in the TCRdb table, and some are missing; sequencing was by immunoSEQ multiplex PCR. The data contain about 150,000 clones, around three quarters of them seen just once; the ten biggest clones take up 4% to 4.5%. Sequenced sample: peripheral blood. These receptors all come from a man in his 60s with acute or convalescent COVID-19.

This chain links TRBV12-3 or TRBV12-4 with TRBJ2-3; D is unclear. The CDR3 is made up of 12 amino acids. The V end lost 1 base, the J end lost 6 bases, and 5 bases lay between the germline ends. The CDR3 is CASSLGQDTQYF. Here the CDR3 DNA reads TGTGCCAGCAGTTTAGGTCAGGATACGCAGTATTTT.

The chain combines TRBV4-2 with TRBJ2-2, with D maybe TRBD2 (6 bases). The CDR3 covers 17 residues. Germline CDR1 LGHNA, CDR2 YNFKEQ. Between the trimmed V and J ends, which lost 4 bases and 4 bases, there was a span of 19 bases. The CDR3 here is CASSREEVAVGTGELFF. The CDR3 DNA is TGTGCCAGCAGCCGAGAGGAGGTAGCGGTGGGCACCGGGGAGCTGTTTTTT.

This chain links TRBV29-1 with TRBJ2-5; 10 bases are a match to TRBD2. CDR1 SQVTM and CDR2 ANQGSEA come from the germline V gene. V trimming: 3 bases; J trimming: 5 bases; junction bases outside the gene matches: 15. The CDR3 extends over 17 amino acids. CDR3 bases: TGCAGCGTTGACCTCGGGTTCAGACTAGCGGGTAGGGAGACCCAGTACTTC. This codes for CSVDLGFRLAGRETQYF.

This clone occurred once. V is TRBV5-1 and J is TRBJ2-2, with TRBD1 identical over 9 bases. Trimming cost V 5 bases and J 4 bases; bases outside gene matches: 6. Germline CDR1 reads SGHRS; CDR2 reads YFSETQ. This CDR3 spans 15 amino acids. As DNA, the CDR3 is TGCGCCAGCAGAACACAGGGGGCGGGCACCGGGGAGCTGTTTTTT. Protein sequence: CASRTQGAGTGELFF.

The DNA of the CDR3 is TGTGCCAGTAAAGCGGGTAACCAAGAGACCCAGTACTTC. This gives the protein CASKAGNQETQYF. The rearrangement links TRBV19 to TRBJ2-5; D is perhaps TRBD2 (6 bases). The CDR3 sequence is 13 residues long. Germline V CDR1 and CDR2: LNHDA, SQIVND (reference sequence). Trimming cost V 7 bases and J 0 bases, with 9 bases left between them.

The V gene is TRBV9, the J gene TRBJ2-1; D ambiguous. V lost 0 bases and J lost 4, with 11 bases in between. Per the germline V gene, CDR1 is SGDLS and CDR2 is YYNGEE. The CDR3 runs 15 residues. CDR3 DNA sequence: TGTGCCAGCAGCGTAGCTCTGGGCAGTTACAATGAGCAGTTCTTC. It encodes CASSVALGSYNEQFF. Using reference TRBV9 and TRBJ2-1 for the parts outside the CDR3, the full variable domain is DSGVTQTPKHLITATGQRVTLRCSPRSGDLSVYWYQQSLDQGLQFLIQYYNGEERAKGNILERFSAQQFPDLHSELNLSSLELGDSALYFCASSVALGSYNEQFFGPGTRLTVL.

V and J are TRBV10-1 and TRBJ2-7; 10 nucleotides align to TRBD2. Germline loops: CDR1 WNHNN, CDR2 SYGVQD (reference sequence). V was clipped by 6 bases and J by 0 bases; unmatched bases: 5. The CDR3 is 15 amino acids. CDR3: CASRTGLAVSYEQYF. The DNA for the CDR3 is TGCGCCAGCAGGACCGGACTAGCGGTCTCCTACGAGCAGTACTTC.

On this clone itself: Because it lacks the conserved phenylalanine or tryptophan at the end, this CDR3 is likely a read error. The DNA is omitted, as the CDR3 cannot be located on it reliably, and the CDR3 follows TCRdb's listing. The rearrangement joins TRBV2 to TRBJ1-2; no check of the table's D call, TRBD1, against the DNA was made. Germline V gene data show CDR1 as SNHLY and CDR2 as FYNNEI. The CDR3 has 11 residues if both end residues are counted. CDR3 region: CASSDDMTGRL.

This clone was seen a few times. J is TRBJ2-7 and V is TRBV5-4; D is perhaps TRBD2 (6 bases). V lost 0 bases, J lost 6 bases, and 16 bases lay in between. The CDR3 is 15 residues long. Germline V lookup: CDR1 SGHNT, CDR2 YYREEE (reference sequence). The CDR3 sequence is CASSLDTNREREQYF. CDR3 DNA: TGTGCCAGCAGCTTGGATACCAACCGGGAGCGCGAGCAGTACTTC.

CDR3 bases: TGCGCCAGCAGTAATGAGGCCCCGAACTATAGCAATCAGCCCCAGCATTTT. Its translation: CASSNEAPNYSNQPQHF. The chain couples TRBV10-2 to TRBJ1-5, with D unclear. Germline V gives CDR1 WSHSY, CDR2 SAAADI. This CDR3 region has 17 residues. The ends were cut back, 5 bases at V and 0 bases at J, with 17 bases in the middle.

The chain carries TRBV18 and TRBJ1-2, with 8 bases lining up with TRBD1. Germline V gives CDR1 KGHSH, CDR2 LQKENI. V gave up 3 bases and J gave up 3 bases; unmatched junction bases: 6. This CDR3 comprises 15 residues. Here the CDR3 reads CASSPLKDRDYGYTF. The CDR3 DNA follows: TGTGCCAGCTCACCGCTAAAGGACAGGGACTATGGCTACACCTTC.

The chain recombines TRBV4-2 with TRBJ1-3, with D perhaps matching TRBD1 (5 bases). The CDR3 loop spans 15 amino acids. Per the germline V gene, CDR1 is LGHNA and CDR2 is YNFKEQ. The germline V and J ends were trimmed by 0 bases and 2 bases, with 8 bases remaining between them. The CDR3 DNA sequence: TGTGCCAGCAGCCAAGAATTAGGGGCTGGAAACACCATATATTTT. Translating gives CASSQELGAGNTIYF.

This clone was seen just once. Here the CDR3 DNA reads TGCGCCAGCAGCCGGACAGGGGGCCTGGATACGCAGTATTTT. Translating gives CASSRTGGLDTQYF. J is TRBJ2-3 and V is TRBV5-1; 11 bases match TRBD1. This CDR3 contains 14 residues. With 4 bases clipped from V and 6 bases from J, the junction kept 4 bases outside the gene matches. The germline V gene encodes CDR1 SGHRS and CDR2 YFSETQ.

This rearrangement joins TRBV7-2 to TRBJ2-7, with D perhaps TRBD2 (6 bases). Trimming shortened V by 1 base and J by 7 bases, and 17 bases separated the two germline ends. This CDR3 region has 15 residues. The germline CDR1 and CDR2 sequences are SGHTA and FQGNSA. This chain's CDR3 is CASSLEGTLPREQYF. DNA of the CDR3: TGTGCCAGCAGCTTAGAGGGGACTCTCCCCAGGGAGCAGTACTTC. Looking up the rest from reference TRBV7-2 and TRBJ2-7 gives the full variable domain: GAGVSQSPSNKVTEKGKDVELRCDPISGHTALYWYRQSLGQGLEFLIYFQGNSAPDKSGLPSDRFSAERTGGSVSTLTIQRTQQEDSAVYLCASSLEGTLPREQYFGPGTRLTVT.

The V and J genes are TRBV3-1 (or the pseudogene TRBV3-2) and TRBJ1-2; 7 bases are a match to TRBD1. CDR3 length equals 14 residues. Germline lookup yields CDR1 LGHDT and CDR2 YNNKEL (reference sequence). Losses at the gene ends were 4 bases for V and 1 base for J; bases not matched to a gene: 3. CDR3 residues: CASSLGTDNYGYTF. DNA for the CDR3: TGTGCCAGCAGCCTCGGGACAGATAACTATGGCTACACCTTC.

On this clone itself: At one end the junction does not follow the germline gene, possibly because of a read error. J is TRBJ2-1 and V is TRBV7-7; 8 bases line up with TRBD2. The length of the CDR3 is 16 residues. Per germline, CDR1 SSHAT and CDR2 FNYEAQ (reference sequence). The CDR3: CASSLGGSSGYNEQFF. CDR3 in DNA: TGTGCTAGCAGCTTAGGAGGGTCTAGCGGGTACAATGAGCAGTTCTTC.

This chain uses TRBV4-1 with TRBJ2-7; TRBD1 aligns across 7 bases. The germline V gene has CDR1 MGHRA and CDR2 YSYEKL. Trimming at V came to 0 bases and at J to 3 bases, leaving 8 bases not matched to a gene. This CDR3 has 16 residues. DNA for the CDR3: TGCGCCAGCAGCCAAGATCCGGGACAGTGGAACTACGAGCAGTACTTC. This translates into CASSQDPGQWNYEQYF.

V is TRBV29-1 and J is TRBJ2-3; maybe TRBD1 (6 bases). Germline CDR1 and CDR2: SQVTM and ANQGSEA. Between the trimmed V and J ends, which lost 5 bases and 0 bases, there was a span of 9 bases. The CDR3 covers 13 residues. CDR3 sequence: CSVLDSSTDTQYF. CDR3 sequence (DNA): TGCAGCGTTTTGGACAGTAGCACAGATACGCAGTATTTT.

This rearrangement joins TRBV7-6 to TRBJ1-1; perhaps TRBD1 as D (6 bases). V lost 4 bases to trimming and J lost 0 bases, with 15 bases between them. The CDR3 loop spans 16 amino acids. Looked up from germline, CDR1 is SGHVS and CDR2 is FNYEAQ. The CDR3 DNA reads TGTGCCAGCAGCTCAGGGGCAGGGGTTATGAACACTGAAGCTTTCTTT. It yields the protein CASSSGAGVMNTEAFF.

The chain combines TRBV3-1 (or the pseudogene TRBV3-2) with TRBJ2-3; D possibly corresponds to TRBD1 (6 bases). The CDR3 has 16 residues. The germline V gene has CDR1 LGHDT and CDR2 YNNKEL (reference sequence). Trimming left V 2 bases short and J 6 bases short, with 18 bases between. The CDR3 coding sequence is TGTGCCAGCAGCCAAAGAGGGACACTGGGGGTGGATACGCAGTATTTT. Translating it yields CASSQRGTLGVDTQYF.

The chain carries TRBV5-1 and TRBJ2-5; weak D call: TRBD1 (6 bases). Germline CDR1 SGHRS, CDR2 YFSETQ. Between the trimmed V and J ends, which lost 5 bases and 1 base, there was a span of 12 bases. There are 14 residues in the CDR3. CDR3 sequence (DNA): TGCGCCAGCAGTCCGGACAGCCCCCAAGAGACCCAGTACTTC. This gives the protein CASSPDSPQETQYF.

The chain couples TRBV27 to TRBJ2-7; 9 nucleotides line up with TRBD1. The germline V gene encodes CDR1 MNHEY and CDR2 SMNVEV (reference sequence). V trimming: 1 base; J trimming: 3 bases; junction bases outside the gene matches: 1. The length of the CDR3 is 14 residues. The CDR3 DNA is TGTGCCAGCAGTTTATTGGGACAGGGCTACGAGCAGTACTTC. This gives the protein CASSLLGQGYEQYF.

In the case of this clone: It may be a read error: a sequence one base away is much more abundant. Other nucleotide sequences in the sample specify the same CDR3. This sequence joins TRBV6-5 and TRBJ2-7; the match to TRBD1 covers 8 bases. This CDR3 contains 11 residues. The germline CDR1 and CDR2 sequences are MNHEY and SVGAGI. The junction had 0 bases not matched to a gene; V was cut back by 8 bases and J by 3 bases. The CDR3 DNA is TGTGCCAGCGGACAGGGCTACGAGCAGTACTTC. Translating it yields CASGQGYEQYF.

The chain couples TRBV18 to TRBJ1-4, with a tentative D call TRBD1 (6 bases). Deletions cut 3 bases from V and 4 bases from J, with 12 bases between. This CDR3 has 15 residues. Germline CDR1 is KGHSH and CDR2 is LQKENI. CDR3 DNA sequence: TGTGCCAGCTCACCCAGGGGTGGACTTAATGAAAAACTGTTTTTT. It encodes CASSPRGGLNEKLFF.

The V and J genes are TRBV5-5 and TRBJ1-5, with a weak D call TRBD1 (5 bases). CDR3 length equals 15 residues. Germline-derived CDR1 and CDR2 are SGHKS and YYEKEE (reference sequence). The germline V and J ends were trimmed by 4 bases and 4 bases, with 15 bases remaining between them. The DNA for the CDR3 is TGTGCCAGCAGCCCGTCACCCGGGGGGAATCAGCCCCAGCATTTT. It specifies CASSPSPGGNQPQHF.

The chain combines TRBV7-9 with TRBJ1-4; 7 bases are a match to TRBD1. The CDR3 spans 14 residues. J was trimmed by 2 bases and V by 5 bases; bases with no gene match: 2. Germline V gives CDR1 SEHNR, CDR2 FQNEAQ (reference sequence). CDR3 region: CASSPTGTNEKLFF. For the CDR3, the DNA is TGTGCCAGCAGCCCGACAGGGACTAATGAAAAACTGTTTTTT. Filled out from reference TRBV7-9 and TRBJ1-4, the complete variable domain reads DTGVSQNPRHKITKRGQNVTFRCDPISEHNRLYWYRQTLGQGPEFLTYFQNEAQLEKSRLLSDRFSAERPKGSFSTLEIQRTEQGDSAMYLCASSPTGTNEKLFFGSGTQLSVL.

This clone was recorded a few times. This rearrangement joins TRBV10-3 to TRBJ1-6; 9 bases agree with TRBD1. The germline V gene encodes CDR1 ENHRY and CDR2 SYGVKD. J was trimmed by 6 bases and V by 8 bases; bases with no gene match: 8. This CDR3 has 15 amino acids. CDR3 nucleotides: TGTGCCATCGGGGACAGGGATGGAACTAATTCACCCCTCCACTTT. This encodes CAIGDRDGTNSPLHF.

This chain links TRBV6-5 with TRBJ2-1; tentative D call: TRBD2 (5 bases). Germline CDR1 and CDR2: MNHEY and SVGAGI. The CDR3 sequence is 13 residues long. V lost 8 bases and J 3 bases, leaving 11 bases between the germline ends. CDR3 nucleotides: TGTGCCAGCCGAGTCGGGAACTACAATGAGCAGTTCTTC. This translates into CASRVGNYNEQFF.

This clone is judged medium-sized (0.01 to 0.1%). This chain connects TRBV11-2 to TRBJ2-7, with 10 bases matching TRBD2. Per germline, CDR1 SGHAT and CDR2 FQNNGV. The CDR3 loop spans 14 amino acids. V lost 1 base and J lost 6; bases outside the gene matches: 3. The CDR3 region is CASSLGTSGVEQYF. Written as DNA, the CDR3 is TGTGCCAGCAGCTTAGGCACTAGCGGGGTCGAGCAGTACTTC.

CDR3 in amino acids: CASSSGGTGNEQFF. For the CDR3, the DNA is TGCGCCAGCAGCTCTGGGGGGACGGGGAATGAGCAGTTCTTC. This chain joins TRBV5-1 and TRBJ2-1; tentatively, D is TRBD2 (6 bases). This CDR3 is 14 amino acids long. Germline V CDR1 and CDR2: SGHRS, YFSETQ. V was trimmed by 3 bases and J by 7 bases, leaving 14 bases between them.